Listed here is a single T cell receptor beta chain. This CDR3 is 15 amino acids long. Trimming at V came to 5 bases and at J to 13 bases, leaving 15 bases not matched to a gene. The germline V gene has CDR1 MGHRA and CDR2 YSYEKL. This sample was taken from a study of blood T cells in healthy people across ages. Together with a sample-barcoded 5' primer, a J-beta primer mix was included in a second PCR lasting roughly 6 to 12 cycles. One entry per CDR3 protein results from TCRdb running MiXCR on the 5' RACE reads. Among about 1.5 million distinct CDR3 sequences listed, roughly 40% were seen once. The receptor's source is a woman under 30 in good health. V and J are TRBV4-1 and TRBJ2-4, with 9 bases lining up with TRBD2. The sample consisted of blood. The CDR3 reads CASSSLSGSIDEQYF. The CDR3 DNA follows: TGCGCCAGCAGCTCTCTTAGCGGGAGTATCGATGAGCAGTACTTC.